This T cell receptor beta chain is from a study of beta chain features in type 1 diabetes. It was one heparinised blood draw, averaging roughly 0.11 L, that each donor gave. Expressed TCRB transcripts were sequenced because the entire RNA isolate underwent reverse transcription. Here immunoSEQ multiplex PCR was the method, and the copy in TCRdb shows in-frame clones only, minus some. The sample lists around 280,000 clones, 8% seen once, with approximately 0.93% in the top ten. J gave up 3 bases and V 6 bases, and 5 bases lay outside the gene matches. Germline V gives CDR1 MDHEN, CDR2 SYDVKM. The CDR3 covers 16 residues.

The source material was central memory CD4+ T cells from blood. The chain joins TRBV28 to TRBJ1-6; 10 nucleotides line up with TRBD1. The receptor's source is a young woman in good health. CDR3 protein: CASSTGQGFYNSPLHF. CDR3 coding DNA: TGTGCCAGCAGCACGGGACAGGGGTTCTATAATTCACCCCTCCACTTT.